The 32 T cell receptor beta chains in this list originate from one sample, sequenced in a study of shared clonotypes between healthy human individuals. Method: immunoSEQ multiplex PCR; TCRdb's copy keeps in-frame clones and lacks some. The table has fewer than 600,000 clones, approximately 77% seen once; the top ten hold more than 10%. Sequencing was carried out using PBMCs. These receptors were obtained from a middle-aged woman in good health. Some clones in this sample may be carry-over from other donors' samples.

This chain joins TRBV7-2 and TRBJ1-5; D call uncertain. Germline lookup yields CDR1 SGHTA and CDR2 FQGNSA. Trimming stripped 8 bases from V and 4 bases from J, with 12 bases between. The CDR3 consists of 13 residues. For the CDR3, the DNA is TGTGCCAGCGGGCAGGACCGGAATCAGCCCCAGCATTTT. Protein sequence: CASGQDRNQPQHF. The complete variable domain, with remaining parts taken from reference TRBV7-2 and TRBJ1-5, reads GAGVSQSPSNKVTEKGKDVELRCDPISGHTALYWYRQSLGQGLEFLIYFQGNSAPDKSGLPSDRFSAERTGGSVSTLTIQRTQQEDSAVYLCASGQDRNQPQHFGDGTRLSIL.

The V gene is TRBV11-2, the J gene TRBJ2-7; perhaps TRBD2 as D (5 bases). This CDR3 spans 15 amino acids. Trimming stripped 1 base from V and 3 bases from J, with 13 bases between. Germline V CDR1 and CDR2: SGHAT, FQNNGV. As DNA, the CDR3 is TGTGCCAGCAGCTTAGCGGGCGGGTTCCACTACGAGCAGTACTTC. It translates to CASSLAGGFHYEQYF.

A word on this clone: A read error may account for a junction end that differs from germline. The sample has other DNA sequences that encode this CDR3 too. The J gene is TRBJ2-7, the V gene TRBV7-9; a weak D match, TRBD2 (5 bases). The CDR3 loop spans 13 amino acids. Per the germline V gene, CDR1 is SEHNR and CDR2 is FQNEAQ (reference sequence). This CDR3 reads CASGAGLAYEQYF. CDR3 in DNA: TGTGCCAGCGGCGCAGGACTGGCCTACGAGCAATACTTC.

This chain links TRBV30 with TRBJ2-7; tentative D call: TRBD1 (6 bases). Germline assignment: CDR1 GTSNPN and CDR2 SVGIG (reference sequence). The CDR3 has 11 residues. Trimming took 4 bases from V and 7 from J, leaving 11 bases between them. DNA for the CDR3: TGTGCCTGGAAGGGACATCAGGAGCAGTACTTC. Its translation: CAWKGHQEQYF.

This clone has just a few counts. This chain joins TRBV10-3 and TRBJ1-3, with D perhaps matching TRBD1 (6 bases). Deletions cut 6 bases from V and 0 bases from J, with 12 bases between. The CDR3 runs 15 residues. Germline values: CDR1 ENHRY, CDR2 SYGVKD. This CDR3 is CAIRTSGASGNTIYF. Here the CDR3 DNA reads TGTGCCATCAGGACCTCAGGGGCCTCTGGAAACACCATATATTTT.

A note on this clone: A single base separates this from a much larger clone, so it may be a read error. This chain connects TRBV5-8 to TRBJ2-6; TRBD2 matches at 7 bases. The CDR3 spans 17 residues. CDR1 is SGHTS and CDR2 is YDEGEE in the germline V gene. In DNA form, the CDR3 reads TGTGCCAGCAGCGCGGGACTACCGTCCTCTGGGGCCGACGTCCTGACTTTC. Translating gives CASSAGLPSSGADVLTF.

The chain joins TRBV6-4 to TRBJ2-2; 8 bases line up with TRBD1. Germline loops: CDR1 MRHNA, CDR2 SNTAGT. Germline trimming cut 6 bases from V and 7 bases from J; bases unmatched to any gene: 7. The CDR3 has 14 amino acids. The CDR3 DNA follows: TGTGCCAGCAGACGGGACAGGTCCGACGGGGAGCTGTTTTTT. Protein product: CASRRDRSDGELFF.

The chain employs TRBV10-3 and TRBJ2-2; D is uncertain. The CDR3 totals 12 residues. V lost 6 bases and J lost 2, with 4 bases in between. Germline assignment: CDR1 ENHRY and CDR2 SYGVKD. CDR3 sequence reads: CAISSNTGELFF. In DNA form, the CDR3 reads TGTGCCATCAGCTCTAACACCGGGGAGCTGTTTTTT.

The chain is built from TRBV7-2 and TRBJ1-2, with a possible D match to TRBD1 (5 bases). V lost 5 bases to trimming and J lost 7 bases, with 14 bases between them. The CDR3 runs 13 residues. CDR1 SGHTA and CDR2 FQGNSA come from the germline V gene. The DNA of the CDR3 is TGTGCCAGCAGCCCGACAGTGGAAGTTGGCTACACCTTC. Residues: CASSPTVEVGYTF.

CDR3: CASSVGFLGYYEQYF. Written as DNA, the CDR3 is TGTGCCAGCAGCGTAGGCTTCCTAGGTTACTACGAGCAGTACTTC. This chain connects TRBV9 to TRBJ2-7; no definite D call. Per germline, CDR1 SGDLS and CDR2 YYNGEE. V lost 0 bases and J lost 3, with 13 bases in between. This CDR3 is 15 amino acids long.

V gene TRBV7-2 combines with J gene TRBJ2-7, with 7 positions matching TRBD1. The CDR3 loop spans 15 amino acids. The V segment lost 5 bases and the J segment 0 bases; nucleotides outside the gene matches: 7. The germline gives CDR1 SGHTA, CDR2 FQGNSA. CDR3 residues: CASSGDRALSYEQYF. As DNA, the CDR3 is TGTGCCAGCAGCGGCGACAGGGCACTCTCCTACGAGCAGTACTTC. Combining the CDR3 with reference TRBV7-2 and TRBJ2-7 gives the whole variable domain GAGVSQSPSNKVTEKGKDVELRCDPISGHTALYWYRQSLGQGLEFLIYFQGNSAPDKSGLPSDRFSAERTGGSVSTLTIQRTQQEDSAVYLCASSGDRALSYEQYFGPGTRLTVT.

The chain combines TRBV28 with TRBJ2-5; D might be TRBD1 or TRBD2, each matching 5 bases. Germline CDR1 is MDHEN and CDR2 is SYDVKM. Deletions cut 7 bases from V and 5 bases from J, with 11 bases between. The CDR3 spans 12 residues. The CDR3 protein is CASTGAGETQYF. CDR3 bases: TGTGCCAGCACCGGGGCCGGCGAGACCCAGTACTTC.

This chain connects TRBV7-8 to TRBJ1-1; D call uncertain. CDR3 length: 16 amino acids. Trimming took off 4 bases at V and 0 bases at J, with 15 bases between the two ends. Germline CDR1 and CDR2: SGHVS and FQNEAQ. CDR3 in DNA: TGTGCCAGCAGCTCCGGTATGTGGAGGATGAACACTGAAGCTTTCTTT. Encoded protein: CASSSGMWRMNTEAFF.

This chain joins TRBV27 and TRBJ2-1, with TRBD2 identical over 11 bases. Germline CDR1 and CDR2: MNHEY and SMNVEV (reference sequence). This CDR3 region has 15 residues. The ends lost 5 bases at V and 6 bases at J; junction bases unmatched: 6. CDR3 in DNA: TGTGCCAGCAGTCCCGGGACTAGCGGATTCAATGAGCAGTTCTTC. Residues: CASSPGTSGFNEQFF.

Turning to this clone: This sequence is one base from a far larger clone and is likely a read error. Because the CDR3 is missing its conserved closing phenylalanine or tryptophan, this is likely a read error. The chain carries TRBV7-2 and TRBJ2-3, with TRBD2 identical over 9 bases. Germline V gene sequence: CDR1 SGHTA, CDR2 FQGNSA. The CDR3 contains 16 residues. V was pared by 2 bases and J by 3 bases, with 6 bases of the junction left unmatched. The CDR3 reads CASSLRGGGGTDTQYS. The CDR3 region has the DNA TGTGCCAGCAGCTTACGCGGCGGGGGGGGGACAGATACGCAGTATTCT.

The chain combines TRBV4-3 with TRBJ2-5; no clear D. Germline V gene data show CDR1 as LGHNA and CDR2 as YSLEER. Trimming stripped 1 base from V and 4 bases from J, with 10 bases between. The CDR3 has 14 residues. CDR3 in DNA: TGCGCCAGCAGCCAAGGGACCTTAGGAGAGACCCAGTACTTC. This gives the protein CASSQGTLGETQYF.

The V call is TRBV29-1, the J call TRBJ2-1; D gene uncertain. Per germline, CDR1 SQVTM and CDR2 ANQGSEA. The CDR3 totals 13 residues. Trimming stripped 3 bases from V and 6 bases from J, with 12 bases between. The CDR3 loop is CSVDTPGLNEQFF. The CDR3 DNA reads TGCAGCGTTGATACCCCGGGCCTCAATGAGCAGTTCTTC.

V is TRBV6-5 and J is TRBJ1-3; no definite D call. Germline-derived CDR1 and CDR2 are MNHEY and SVGAGI. The CDR3 covers 14 residues. V lost 6 bases, J lost 2 bases, and 11 bases lay in between. The CDR3 sequence is CASRSREAGNTIYF. CDR3 DNA: TGTGCCAGCAGGTCGCGGGAGGCTGGAAACACCATATATTTT.

This clone was seen a single time. The chain recombines TRBV19 with TRBJ1-2; D might be TRBD1 (5 bases). Trimming took off 5 bases at V and 4 bases at J, with 14 bases between the two ends. This CDR3 region has 14 residues. Germline V gene data show CDR1 as LNHDA and CDR2 as SQIVND (reference sequence). DNA of the CDR3: TGTGCCAGTAGTCCCAGGGAATTCTTCTATGGCTACACCTTC. Its protein is CASSPREFFYGYTF.

In the case of this clone: Other DNA variants within this sample encode the same CDR3. The rearrangement joins TRBV9 to TRBJ2-6; D is ambiguous. The CDR3 covers 15 residues. Trimming pared 0 bases from V and 1 base from J, leaving 5 bases between. Germline CDR1 and CDR2: SGDLS and YYNGEE. CDR3 protein: CASSVVGSGANVLTF. As DNA, the CDR3 is TGTGCCAGCAGCGTAGTTGGGTCTGGGGCCAACGTCCTGACTTTC.

This clone was seen many times. V and J are TRBV6-1 and TRBJ1-2, with D perhaps TRBD1 (6 bases). Germline V gives CDR1 MNHNS, CDR2 SASEGT. V was cut by 7 bases and J by 6 bases, with 15 bases left in between. The CDR3 has 13 amino acids. This chain's CDR3 is CASTGGRPDGYTF. The CDR3 region has the DNA TGTGCCAGCACCGGGGGCCGTCCAGATGGCTACACCTTC.

This chain joins TRBV28 and TRBJ2-3; the match to TRBD2 covers 9 bases. The CDR3 consists of 15 residues. Germline CDR1 reads MDHEN; CDR2 reads SYDVKM. V shed 8 bases, J shed 8 bases, and the junction held 14 bases outside the gene matches. The CDR3 reads CASSPGAGGPGTQYF. The CDR3 DNA reads as TGTGCCAGCTCCCCCGGGGCGGGAGGGCCAGGTACGCAGTATTTT.

This clone was counted only a few times. V gene TRBV5-1 combines with J gene TRBJ2-3, with D uncertain. Per germline, CDR1 SGHRS and CDR2 YFSETQ. Trimming shortened V by 7 bases and J by 6 bases, and 15 bases separated the two germline ends. This CDR3 has 13 amino acids. CDR3 sequence: CASLGLEMDTQYF. For the CDR3, the DNA is TGCGCCAGCTTGGGCCTTGAGATGGATACGCAGTATTTT.

V usage is TRBV27 and J usage is TRBJ2-3; 7 bases align to TRBD1. CDR3 length: 14 residues. V lost 7 bases, J lost 2 bases, and 6 bases stayed unmatched. Germline values: CDR1 MNHEY, CDR2 SMNVEV (reference sequence). CDR3 loop: CASTRDSYTDTQYF. CDR3 DNA: TGTGCCAGCACTAGGGACAGTTACACAGATACGCAGTATTTT.

This chain uses TRBV28 with TRBJ1-5; D is unclear. Germline-derived CDR1 and CDR2 are MDHEN and SYDVKM. The CDR3 runs to 12 residues. V was shortened by 7 bases and J by 5 bases, with 9 bases between the two germline ends. CDR3 amino acids: CASNPPDQPQHF. The CDR3 nucleotides read TGTGCCAGCAACCCCCCGGATCAGCCCCAGCATTTT. The full variable domain, with the rest looked up from reference TRBV28 and TRBJ1-5, is DVKVTQSSRYLVKRTGEKVFLECVQDMDHENMFWYRQDPGLGLRLIYFSYDVKMKEKGDIPEGYSVSREKKERFSLILESASTNQTSMYLCASNPPDQPQHFGDGTRLSIL.

This chain uses TRBV28 with TRBJ1-4; no definite D call. CDR1 and CDR2 from the germline V gene are MDHEN and SYDVKM. The CDR3 consists of 12 residues. V lost 4 bases and J lost 4, with 4 bases in between. This chain's CDR3 is CASSSSNEKLFF. In DNA form, the CDR3 reads TGTGCCAGCAGTTCCAGTAATGAAAAACTGTTTTTT.

The CDR3 loop is CSVEDRGPHSGNTIYF. The CDR3 nucleotides are TGCAGCGTTGAAGATCGAGGTCCACACTCTGGAAACACCATATATTTT. The chain carries TRBV29-1 and TRBJ1-3; D gene unclear. Looked up from germline, CDR1 is SQVTM and CDR2 is ANQGSEA. CDR3 size: 16 residues. Trimming pared 0 bases from V and 0 bases from J, leaving 12 bases between.

CDR3 sequence (DNA): TGTGCCAGCAGCTTAACTAGCGGGACGCAGAGGGAGACCCAGTACTTC. Translated, it gives CASSLTSGTQRETQYF. The chain combines TRBV7-9 with TRBJ2-5, with 10 positions matching TRBD2. The V and J ends lost 2 bases and 5 bases, in that order; junction bases with no gene match: 8. The germline V gene encodes CDR1 SEHNR and CDR2 FQNEAQ (reference sequence). The length of the CDR3 is 16 residues.

This clone was recorded once. The genes are TRBV27 and TRBJ2-2; D is uncertain. Per germline, CDR1 MNHEY and CDR2 SMNVEV (reference sequence). Trimming cost V 6 bases and J 5 bases, with 10 bases left between them. The CDR3 consists of 13 residues. The CDR3: CASSHSVTGELFF. The DNA for the CDR3 is TGTGCCAGCAGCCATTCCGTTACCGGGGAGCTGTTTTTT.

The chain couples TRBV14 to TRBJ2-2; D is perhaps TRBD1 or TRBD2 (6 bases each). The V gene lost 3 bases and the J gene lost 5 bases, with 16 bases spanning the gap. The CDR3 has 16 amino acids. Germline-derived CDR1 and CDR2 are SGHDN and FVKESK. CDR3 coding DNA: TGTGCCAGCAGCCACAGGACAGCTAGCGTAACCGGGGAGCTGTTTTTT. As protein: CASSHRTASVTGELFF.

The chain couples TRBV28 to TRBJ2-7; maybe TRBD1 (6 bases). With 2 bases removed from V and 5 bases from J, the gap between germline ends came to 13 bases. The CDR3 spans 14 residues. Germline CDR1 is MDHEN and CDR2 is SYDVKM. The CDR3: CASSLTQGKNEQYF. In DNA form, the CDR3 reads TGTGCCAGCAGTTTAACACAGGGCAAGAACGAGCAGTACTTC.

The J gene is TRBJ1-2, the V gene TRBV4-2; D gene uncertain. Per the germline V gene, CDR1 is LGHNA and CDR2 is YNFKEQ. Trimming cost V 1 base and J 4 bases, with 16 bases left between them. The CDR3 runs to 16 residues. This CDR3 is CASSQVPERSLYGYTF. DNA of the CDR3: TGTGCCAGCAGCCAAGTCCCTGAAAGGTCCCTCTATGGCTACACCTTC.